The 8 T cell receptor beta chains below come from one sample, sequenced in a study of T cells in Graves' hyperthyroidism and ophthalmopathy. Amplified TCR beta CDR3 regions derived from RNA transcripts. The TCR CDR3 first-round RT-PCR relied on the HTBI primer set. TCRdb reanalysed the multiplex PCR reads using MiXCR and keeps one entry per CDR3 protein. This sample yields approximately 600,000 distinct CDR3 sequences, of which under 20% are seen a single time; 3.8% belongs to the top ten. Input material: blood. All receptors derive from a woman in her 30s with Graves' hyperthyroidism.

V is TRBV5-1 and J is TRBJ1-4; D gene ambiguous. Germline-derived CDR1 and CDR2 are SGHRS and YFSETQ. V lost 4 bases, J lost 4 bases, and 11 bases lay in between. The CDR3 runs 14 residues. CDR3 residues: CASSTDGLNEKLFF. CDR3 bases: TGCGCCAGCAGCACGGACGGCCTTAATGAAAAACTGTTTTTT.

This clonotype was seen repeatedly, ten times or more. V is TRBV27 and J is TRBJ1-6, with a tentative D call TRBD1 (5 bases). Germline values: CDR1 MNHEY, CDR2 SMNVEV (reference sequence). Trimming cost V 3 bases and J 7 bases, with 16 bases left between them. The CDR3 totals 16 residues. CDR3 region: CASSFLPGPENSPLHF. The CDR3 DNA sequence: TGTGCCAGCAGTTTTTTACCGGGACCGGAAAATTCACCCCTCCACTTT.

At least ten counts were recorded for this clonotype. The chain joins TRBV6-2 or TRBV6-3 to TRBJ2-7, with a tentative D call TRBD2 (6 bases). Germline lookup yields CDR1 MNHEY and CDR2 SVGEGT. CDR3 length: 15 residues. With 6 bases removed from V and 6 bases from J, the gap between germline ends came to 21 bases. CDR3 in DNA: TGTGCCAGCAGACACTCCGGGACTGAGGGTTTCGAGCAGTACTTC. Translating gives CASRHSGTEGFEQYF.

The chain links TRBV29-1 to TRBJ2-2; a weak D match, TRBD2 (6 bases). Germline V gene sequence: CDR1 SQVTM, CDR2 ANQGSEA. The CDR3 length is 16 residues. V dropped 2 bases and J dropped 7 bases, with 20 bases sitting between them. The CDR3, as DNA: TGCAGCGTTGAAATGTGGGGGACTCCTGGGAGCGGGGAGCTGTTTTTT. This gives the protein CSVEMWGTPGSGELFF.

The CDR3 loop reads CAAVVRGRSGNTIYF. CDR3 DNA: TGTGCTGCGGTTGTGCGGGGCCGCTCTGGAAACACCATATATTTT. The chain uses TRBV7-7 and TRBJ1-3; D is perhaps TRBD1 (5 bases). CDR1 and CDR2 from the germline V gene are SSHAT and FNYEAQ (reference sequence). This CDR3 contains 15 residues.

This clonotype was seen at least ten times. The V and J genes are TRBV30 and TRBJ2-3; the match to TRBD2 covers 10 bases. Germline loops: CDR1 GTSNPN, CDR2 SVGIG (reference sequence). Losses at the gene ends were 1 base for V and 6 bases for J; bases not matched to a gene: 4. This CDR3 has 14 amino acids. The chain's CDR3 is CAWSDLAGEDTQYF. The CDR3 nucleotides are TGTGCCTGGAGTGACCTAGCGGGAGAGGATACGCAGTATTTT.

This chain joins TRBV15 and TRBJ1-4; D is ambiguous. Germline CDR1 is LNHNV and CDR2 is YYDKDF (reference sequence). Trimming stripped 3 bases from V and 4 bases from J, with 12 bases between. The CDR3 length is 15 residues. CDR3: CATSRLPTLNEKLFF. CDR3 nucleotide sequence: TGTGCCACCAGCAGGCTACCAACACTTAATGAAAAACTGTTTTTT.

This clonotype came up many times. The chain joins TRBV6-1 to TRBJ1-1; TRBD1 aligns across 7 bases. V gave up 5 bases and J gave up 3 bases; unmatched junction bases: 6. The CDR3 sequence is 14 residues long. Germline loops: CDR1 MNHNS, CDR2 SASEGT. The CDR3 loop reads CASSYDRVDTEAFF. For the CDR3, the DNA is TGTGCCAGCAGTTACGACAGGGTGGACACTGAAGCTTTCTTT.